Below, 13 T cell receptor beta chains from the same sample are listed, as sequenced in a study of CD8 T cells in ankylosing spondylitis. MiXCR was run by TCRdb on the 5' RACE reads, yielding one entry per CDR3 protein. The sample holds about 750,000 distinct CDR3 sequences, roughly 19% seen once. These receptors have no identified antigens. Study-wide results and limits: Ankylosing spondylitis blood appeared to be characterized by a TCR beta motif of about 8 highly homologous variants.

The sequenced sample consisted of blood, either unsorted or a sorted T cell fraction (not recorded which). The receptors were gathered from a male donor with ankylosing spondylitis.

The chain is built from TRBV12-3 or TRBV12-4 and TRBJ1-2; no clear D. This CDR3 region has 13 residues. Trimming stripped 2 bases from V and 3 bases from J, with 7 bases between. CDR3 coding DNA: TGTGCCAGCAGTTTACAGGTTTACTATGGCTACACCTTC. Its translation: CASSLQVYYGYTF.

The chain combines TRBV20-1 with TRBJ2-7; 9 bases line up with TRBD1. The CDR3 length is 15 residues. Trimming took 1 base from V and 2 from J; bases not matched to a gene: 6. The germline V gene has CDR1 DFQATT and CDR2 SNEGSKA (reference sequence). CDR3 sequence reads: CSARGDREGTYEQYF. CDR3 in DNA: TGCAGTGCTAGAGGGGACAGGGAAGGCACCTACGAGCAGTACTTC.

CDR3 bases: TGTGCCAGCAGTCCCACTCCAAGAAACTATGGCTACACCTTC. Translated: CASSPTPRNYGYTF. The chain joins TRBV12-3 or TRBV12-4 to TRBJ1-2, with D unresolved. The V gene lost 5 bases and the J gene lost 2 bases, with 12 bases spanning the gap. The CDR3 contains 14 residues.

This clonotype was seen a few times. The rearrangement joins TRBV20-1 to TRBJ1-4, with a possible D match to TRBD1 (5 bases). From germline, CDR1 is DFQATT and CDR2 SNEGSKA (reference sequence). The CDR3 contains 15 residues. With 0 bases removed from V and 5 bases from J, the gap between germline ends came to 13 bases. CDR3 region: CSARDPGTRNEKLFF. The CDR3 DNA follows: TGCAGTGCTAGAGATCCGGGGACGAGGAATGAAAAACTGTTTTTT.

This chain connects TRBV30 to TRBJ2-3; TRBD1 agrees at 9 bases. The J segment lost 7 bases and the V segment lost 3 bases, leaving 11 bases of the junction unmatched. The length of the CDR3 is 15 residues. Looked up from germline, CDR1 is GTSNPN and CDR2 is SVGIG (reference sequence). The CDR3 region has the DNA TGTGCCTGGAGGACTCTGGGGACAGGGTTAAATACGCAGTATTTT. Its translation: CAWRTLGTGLNTQYF.

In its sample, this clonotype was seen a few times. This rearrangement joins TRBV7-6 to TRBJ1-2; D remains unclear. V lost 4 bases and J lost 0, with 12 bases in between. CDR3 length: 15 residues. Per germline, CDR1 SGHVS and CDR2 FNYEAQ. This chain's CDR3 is CASSSGRTPNYGYTF. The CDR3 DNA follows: TGTGCCAGCAGCTCCGGACGGACTCCTAACTATGGCTACACCTTC.

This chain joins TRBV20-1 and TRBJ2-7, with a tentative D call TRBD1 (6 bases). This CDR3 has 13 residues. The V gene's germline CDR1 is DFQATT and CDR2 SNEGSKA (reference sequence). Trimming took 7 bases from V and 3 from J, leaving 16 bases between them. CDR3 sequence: CSVLTGHSYEQYF. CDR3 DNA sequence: TGCAGTGTCCTGACAGGACATAGCTACGAGCAGTACTTC.

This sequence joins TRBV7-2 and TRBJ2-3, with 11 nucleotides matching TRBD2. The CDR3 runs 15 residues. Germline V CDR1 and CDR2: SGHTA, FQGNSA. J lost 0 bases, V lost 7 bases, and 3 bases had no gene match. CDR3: CASIPSGRSTDTQYF. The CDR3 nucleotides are TGTGCCAGCATCCCTAGCGGGAGGAGCACAGATACGCAGTATTTT. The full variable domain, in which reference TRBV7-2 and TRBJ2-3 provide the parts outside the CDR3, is GAGVSQSPSNKVTEKGKDVELRCDPISGHTALYWYRQSLGQGLEFLIYFQGNSAPDKSGLPSDRFSAERTGGSVSTLTIQRTQQEDSAVYLCASIPSGRSTDTQYFGPGTRLTVL.

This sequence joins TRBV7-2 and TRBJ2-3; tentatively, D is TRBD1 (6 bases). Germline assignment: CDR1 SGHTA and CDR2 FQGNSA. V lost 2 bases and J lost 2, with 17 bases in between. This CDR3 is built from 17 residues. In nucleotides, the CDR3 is TGTGCCAGCAGCTTATGGCAACAGGGTTTGCCCACAGATACGCAGTATTTT. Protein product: CASSLWQQGLPTDTQYF.

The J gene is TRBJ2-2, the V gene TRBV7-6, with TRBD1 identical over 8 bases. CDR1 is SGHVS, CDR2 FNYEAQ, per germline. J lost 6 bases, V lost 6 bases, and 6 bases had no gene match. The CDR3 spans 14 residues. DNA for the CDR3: TGTGCCAGCAGTGACGACAGGGGTGCCGGGGAGCTGTTTTTT. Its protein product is CASSDDRGAGELFF. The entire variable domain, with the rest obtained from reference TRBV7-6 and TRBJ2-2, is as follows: GAGVSQSPRYKVTKRGQDVALRCDPISGHVSLYWYRQALGQGPEFLTYFNYEAQQDKSGLPNDRFSAERPEGSISTLTIQRTEQRDSAMYRCASSDDRGAGELFFGEGSRLTVL.

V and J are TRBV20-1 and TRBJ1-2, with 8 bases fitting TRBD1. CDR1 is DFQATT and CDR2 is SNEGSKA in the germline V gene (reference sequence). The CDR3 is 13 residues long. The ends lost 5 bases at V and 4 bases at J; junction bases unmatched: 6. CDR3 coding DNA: TGCAGTGCTCGGACAGGGTCGGCCTATGGCTACACCTTC. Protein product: CSARTGSAYGYTF.

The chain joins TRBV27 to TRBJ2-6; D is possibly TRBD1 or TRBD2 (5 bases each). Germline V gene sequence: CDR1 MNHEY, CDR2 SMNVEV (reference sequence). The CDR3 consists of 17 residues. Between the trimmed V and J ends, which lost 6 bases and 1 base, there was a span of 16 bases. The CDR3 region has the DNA TGTGCCAGCAGCCTCATATGGGGCGGGTCTGGGGCCAACGTCCTGACTTTC. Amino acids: CASSLIWGGSGANVLTF.

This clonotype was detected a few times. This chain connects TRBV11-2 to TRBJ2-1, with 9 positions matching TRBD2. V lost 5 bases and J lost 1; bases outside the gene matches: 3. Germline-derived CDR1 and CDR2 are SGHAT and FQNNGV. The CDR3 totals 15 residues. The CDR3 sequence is CASSALAGSYNEQFF. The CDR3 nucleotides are TGTGCCAGCAGCGCTCTAGCGGGGTCCTACAATGAGCAGTTCTTC.